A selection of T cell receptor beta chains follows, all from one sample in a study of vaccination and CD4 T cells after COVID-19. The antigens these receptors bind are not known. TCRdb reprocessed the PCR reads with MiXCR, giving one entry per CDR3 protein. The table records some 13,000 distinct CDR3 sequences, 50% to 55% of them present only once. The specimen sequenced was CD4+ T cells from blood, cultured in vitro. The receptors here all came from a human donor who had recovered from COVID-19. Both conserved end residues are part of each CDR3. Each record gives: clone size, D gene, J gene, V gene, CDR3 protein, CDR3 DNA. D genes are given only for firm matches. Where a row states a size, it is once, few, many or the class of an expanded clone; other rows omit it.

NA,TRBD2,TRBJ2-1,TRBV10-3,CAISEELAGVGNEQFF,TGTGCCATCAGTGAGGAACTAGCGGGAGTCGGTAATGAGCAGTTCTTC
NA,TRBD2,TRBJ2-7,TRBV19,CARDKSSGSGPYEQYF,TGTGCCAGAGACAAAAGCAGCGGGAGTGGACCCTACGAGCAGTACTTC
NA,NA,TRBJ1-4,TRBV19,CASSMRRGTNEKLFF,TGTGCCAGTAGTATGCGACGGGGCACTAATGAAAAACTGTTTTTT
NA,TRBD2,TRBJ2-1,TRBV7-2,CASSSGTSGINEQFF,TGTGCCAGCAGCTCTGGGACTAGCGGGATTAATGAGCAGTTCTTC
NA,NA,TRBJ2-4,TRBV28,CASSPRRAPPDQYF,TGTGCCAGCAGTCCACGAAGGGCCCCGCCGGATCAGTACTTC
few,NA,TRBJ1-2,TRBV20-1,CSATNQGNGYTF,TGCAGTGCTACCAACCAGGGGAACGGCTACACCTTC
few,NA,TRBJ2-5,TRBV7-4,CASSLVDQETQYF,TGTGCCAGCAGCTTAGTAGATCAAGAGACCCAGTACTTC
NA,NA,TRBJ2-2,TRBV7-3,CASSPTSLTGELFF,TGTGCCAGCAGCCCAACTAGCCTCACCGGGGAGCTGTTTTTT
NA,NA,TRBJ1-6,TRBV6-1,CASFRQPGSPLHF,TGTGCCAGCTTCCGCCAGCCTGGGTCACCCCTCCACTTT
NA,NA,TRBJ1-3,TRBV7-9,CASSSPETGNTIYF,TGTGCCAGCAGCTCCCCGGAAACTGGAAACACCATATATTTT
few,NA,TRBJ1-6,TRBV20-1,CSAIEGPNNSPLHF,TGCAGTGCTATCGAGGGACCTAATAATTCACCCCTCCACTTT
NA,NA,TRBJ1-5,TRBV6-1,CATTGQSFRQPQHF,TGTGCTACGACCGGACAGTCCTTCAGACAGCCCCAGCATTTT
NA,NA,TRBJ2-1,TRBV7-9,CASSSRGEQFF,TGTGCCAGCAGTTCTCGTGGGGAGCAGTTCTTC
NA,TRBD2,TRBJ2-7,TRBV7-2,CASSWQISGTSYEQYF,TGTGCCAGCAGCTGGCAAATTAGCGGGACATCCTACGAGCAGTACTTC
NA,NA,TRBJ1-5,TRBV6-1,CASSRGDSNQPQHF,TGTGCCAGCAGCCGAGGAGATAGCAATCAGCCCCAGCATTTT
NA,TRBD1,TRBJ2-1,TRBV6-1,CASSTGQEYNEQFF,TGTGCCAGCAGTACGGGACAGGAGTACAATGAGCAGTTCTTC
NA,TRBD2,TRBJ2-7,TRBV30,CAWSVNLAGIDEQYF,TGTGCCTGGAGTGTAAACCTAGCGGGAATCGACGAGCAGTACTTC
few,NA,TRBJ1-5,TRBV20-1,CSAREGGGEGQPQHF,TGCAGTGCTAGAGAGGGGGGGGGCGAGGGTCAGCCCCAGCATTTT
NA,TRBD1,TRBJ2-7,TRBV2,CASSRSGQTYEQYF,TGTGCCAGCAGTCGCTCGGGACAGACCTACGAGCAGTACTTC
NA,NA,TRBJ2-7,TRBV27,CASSRGLTGSYEQYF,TGTGCCAGCAGCAGAGGACTTACAGGGTCCTACGAGCAGTACTTC
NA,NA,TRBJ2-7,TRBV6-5,CASSYSALYEQYF,TGTGCCAGCAGTTACTCAGCGCTCTACGAGCAGTACTTC
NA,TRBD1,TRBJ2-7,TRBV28,CASSPTGGMFRTRPYEQYF,TGTGCCAGCAGTCCGACAGGGGGGATGTTTAGGACTAGACCCTACGAGCAGTACTTC
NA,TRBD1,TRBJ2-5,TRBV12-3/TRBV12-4,CASSSGQEETQYF,TGTGCCAGCAGCTCCGGACAGGAAGAGACCCAGTACTTC
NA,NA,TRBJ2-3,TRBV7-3,CASSLLGLSTDTQYF,TGTGCCAGCAGCTTGTTGGGGCTCTCCACAGATACGCAGTATTTT
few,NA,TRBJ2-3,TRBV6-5,CASSYLRERTDTQYF,TGTGCCAGCAGTTATTTGCGGGAACGCACAGATACGCAGTATTTT
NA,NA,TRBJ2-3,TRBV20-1,CSAIVGVASSDTQYF,TGCAGTGCTATCGTCGGGGTAGCGAGTTCAGATACGCAGTATTTT
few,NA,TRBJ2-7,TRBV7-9,CASSRSIYEQYF,TGTGCCAGCAGCAGAAGCATCTACGAGCAGTACTTC
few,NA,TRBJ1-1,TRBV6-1,CASTQDGGNTEAFF,TGTGCCAGCACCCAAGATGGGGGTAACACTGAAGCTTTCTTT
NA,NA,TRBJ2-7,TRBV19,CASSIETRGEQYF,TGTGCCAGTAGTATAGAGACACGAGGCGAGCAGTACTTC
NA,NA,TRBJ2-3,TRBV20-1,CSASTQRSPTDTQYF,TGCAGTGCCAGTACGCAGCGGAGTCCCACAGATACGCAGTATTTT
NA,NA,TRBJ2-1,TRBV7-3,CASSRTRDHEQFF,TGTGCCAGCAGCCGTACCCGGGACCATGAGCAGTTCTTC
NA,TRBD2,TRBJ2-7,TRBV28,CASSFLAGVSYF,TGTGCCAGCAGTTTCCTAGCGGGAGTCTCTTACTTC
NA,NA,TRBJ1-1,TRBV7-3,CASRPDPYRNTEAFF,TGTGCCAGCAGACCCGACCCTTACAGGAACACTGAAGCTTTCTTT
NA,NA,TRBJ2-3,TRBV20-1,CSAPRLVQGTDTQYF,TGCAGTGCTCCGCGACTAGTCCAAGGCACAGATACGCAGTATTTT
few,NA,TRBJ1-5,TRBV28,CASSPVNQPQHF,TGTGCCAGCAGCCCAGTCAATCAGCCCCAGCATTTT
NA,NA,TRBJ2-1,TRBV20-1,CSAERDTYNEQFF,TGCAGTGCTGAGCGGGACACCTACAATGAGCAGTTCTTC
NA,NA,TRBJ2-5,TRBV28,CASSLWGVRVETQYF,TGTGCCAGCAGTTTATGGGGGGTAAGGGTAGAGACCCAGTACTTC
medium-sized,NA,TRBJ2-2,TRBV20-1,CSATPWDANTGELFF,TGCAGTGCGACCCCCTGGGACGCGAACACCGGGGAGCTGTTTTTT
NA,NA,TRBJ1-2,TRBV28,CASSLQGWGYTF,TGTGCCAGCAGTTTACAGGGTTGGGGCTACACCTTC
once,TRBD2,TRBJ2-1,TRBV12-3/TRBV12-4,CASSDSSSGSYNEQFF,TGTGCCAGCAGTGACTCTTCTAGCGGGAGTTACAATGAGCAGTTCTTC
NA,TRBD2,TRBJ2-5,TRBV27,CATRLAGGGETQYF,TGTGCCACCAGACTAGCGGGAGGAGGGGAGACCCAGTACTTC
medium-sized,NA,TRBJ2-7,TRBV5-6,CASSFSNLTGPRPHF,TGTGCCAGCAGCTTTTCGAACCTTACAGGGCCACGTCCCCACTTC
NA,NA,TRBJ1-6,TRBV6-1,CATLRQGRSPLHF,TGTGCCACCCTCCGGCAGGGGCGTTCACCCCTCCACTTT
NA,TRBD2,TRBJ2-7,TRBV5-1,CASSLEPSGSPHEQYF,TGCGCCAGCAGCTTGGAACCTAGCGGGAGTCCTCACGAGCAGTACTTC
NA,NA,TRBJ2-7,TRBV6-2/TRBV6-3,CASSYRAEGPTYEQYF,TGTGCCAGCAGTTACAGGGCGGAAGGGCCCACCTACGAGCAGTACTTC